These 3 T cell receptor beta chains were all obtained from the same sample, sequenced in a study of low-dose radiotherapy and immunotherapy resistance in tumors. TRAV- and TRBV-specific primers were used for first-strand cDNA, which covered alpha and beta chains. With a constant-region primer and a V-primer adapter, TCRs were subjected to around 20 PCR cycles of amplification. TCRdb analysed the reads with MiXCR anew, one entry per CDR3 protein. The sample has 8,800 or so distinct CDR3 sequences, around 79% seen once. Every receptor here comes from a human donor with advanced metastatic prostate, ovarian, gallbladder or colorectal cancer (not recorded which). This table probably holds off-target reads from a library built for another chain.

The chain employs TRBV7-8 and TRBJ2-1; 9 positions agree with TRBD1. Germline-derived CDR1 and CDR2 are SGHVS and FQNEAQ. J gave up 6 bases and V 4 bases, and 7 bases lay outside the gene matches. The length of the CDR3 is 15 residues. The CDR3 here is CASSSGDRAGNEQFF. DNA for the CDR3: TGTGCCAGCAGCTCAGGGGACAGGGCGGGCAATGAGCAGTTCTTC.

The V call is TRBV14, the J call TRBJ2-3; 13 positions match TRBD2. The J segment lost 4 bases and the V segment lost 5 bases, leaving 3 bases of the junction unmatched. The CDR3 is made up of 15 amino acids. The V gene's germline CDR1 is SGHDN and CDR2 FVKESK. CDR3 in amino acids: CASSWTSGSADTQYF. The CDR3 DNA is TGTGCCAGCAGCTGGACTAGCGGGAGTGCAGATACGCAGTATTTT.

The V call is TRBV28, the J call TRBJ1-4; D perhaps matches TRBD1 (5 bases). From germline, CDR1 is MDHEN and CDR2 SYDVKM. The V end lost 4 bases, the J end lost 8 bases, and 17 bases lay between the germline ends. The CDR3 is made up of 15 amino acids. The CDR3 spells CASSSRGRVEEKLFF. As DNA, the CDR3 is TGTGCCAGCAGTTCCCGGGGCAGGGTAGAGGAAAAACTGTTTTTT.